This T cell receptor beta chain was retrieved from a study of regulatory T cells in long-lasting Graves disease. Turning to the study itself: Graves' disease counted as persistent after over 5 years of antithyroid drugs with positive TSH receptor antibodies.

General observations from the study: Newly diagnosed Graves' patients had higher TCR diversity than persistent ones. Persistent cases favored TRBV28, TRBJ1-2 and TRBJ2-5. The sample size was small, and this may have reduced accuracy.

In this sample, this clonotype turned up once. Its specificity is unknown. Between the trimmed V and J ends, which lost 6 bases and 5 bases, there was a span of 10 bases. Per the germline V gene, CDR1 is LNHDA and CDR2 is SQIVND (reference sequence). This CDR3 is built from 13 residues. Arm-PCR of CDR3 regions with iRepertoire HTBI primers generated TCR beta libraries. MiXCR, run by TCRdb on the multiplex PCR reads, gives a single entry per CDR3 protein. The table includes around 450,000 distinct CDR3 sequences, roughly 21% detected once. This sample's time point: persistent/refractory GD, antithyroid drugs over 5 years with positive TRAb. PBMCs were the source of the RNA used for TCR sequencing.

Sequencing was performed on peripheral blood mononuclear cells (PBMCs), taken when the disease was refractory, from a patient treated with antithyroid drugs. This clonotype was sampled from a female donor with Graves disease. V is TRBV19 and J is TRBJ1-4, with D possibly being TRBD1 (5 bases). The CDR3 region has the DNA TGTGCCAGTAGCGAGACAGCGAATGAAAAACTGTTTTTT. Its protein is CASSETANEKLFF.